This is a list of T cell receptor beta chains from one sample in a study of T cell repertoires and Cas9 in healthy adults. Clones were sequenced by immunoSEQ multiplex PCR, and TCRdb holds only the in-frame ones, with some missing. The sample holds 22,000 or so clones, 80% to 95% seen once. Sequences were obtained from CD4+ effector T cells (CD127+, CD25-, CD137-, CD154-) from PBMCs; culture status not recorded. The receptors shown here come from a human donor in good health. The CDR3 runs from the conserved cysteine through the conserved F or W. D genes are given only for firm matches. Clone size, where shown, is once, few, many, or a class for clones that have expanded.

TRBV14	TRBJ1-3	-	-	TGTGCCAGCAGCCAAGAACGAATCTCTGGAAACACCATATATTTT	CASSQERISGNTIYF
TRBV5-1	TRBJ1-3	-	-	TGCGCCAGCAGCTTGGAGGCCAGGGTGGGTGGAAACACCATATATTTT	CASSLEARVGGNTIYF
TRBV5-1	TRBJ2-7	TRBD2	once	TGCGCCAGCAGCCTCGCCCCTAGCGGGGGAGGTGAGCAGTACTTC	CASSLAPSGGGEQYF
TRBV30	TRBJ1-6	-	-	TGTGCCTGGAGCGGCTCCTATAATTCACCCCTCCACTTT	CAWSGSYNSPLHF
TRBV19	TRBJ1-3	TRBD1	-	TGTGCCAGTACCGCGACAGGGGTCTCTGGAAACACCATATATTTT	CASTATGVSGNTIYF
TRBV5-1	TRBJ2-5	TRBD2	-	TGCGCCAGCACTTTGGGGACTAGCGCCTTCCAAGAGACCCAGTACTTC	CASTLGTSAFQETQYF
TRBV23-1	TRBJ1-1	-	-	TGCGCCAGCAGGGTTGGGGCAGGGTACGGGGTGGACACTGAAGCTTTCTTT	CASRVGAGYGVDTEAFF
TRBV2	TRBJ2-3	-	-	TGTGCCAGCAGGACTATAAGACAGTCACGCACAGATACGCAGTATTTT	CASRTIRQSRTDTQYF
TRBV11-1	TRBJ2-1	-	-	TGTGCCAGCAGCCCTGGGGCAGGTGATGAGCAGTTCTTC	CASSPGAGDEQFF
TRBV11-3	TRBJ1-2	-	-	TGTGCCAGCAGCCCCGACTCTGACGGATTCTATGGCTACACCTTC	CASSPDSDGFYGYTF
TRBV6-5	TRBJ1-5	-	-	TGTGCCAGCAGTTCCAGGATTAGTCAGCCCCAGCATTTT	CASSSRISQPQHF
TRBV30	TRBJ2-3	TRBD2	once	TGTGCCGGGAGGGGGGTAGCGGGGGAGGCCACAGATACGCAGTATTTT	CAGRGVAGEATDTQYF
TRBV7-6	TRBJ2-3	-	-	TGTGCCAGCAGCCGATTATCAGGGACAGATACGCAGTATTTT	CASSRLSGTDTQYF
TRBV29-1	TRBJ1-2	-	few	TGCAGCGTCCGGGACCGCTATGGCTACACCTTC	CSVRDRYGYTF
TRBV2	TRBJ1-4	-	once	TGTGCCAGCAGTGCAAAGGGAGCAGTATATGAAAAACTGTTTTTT	CASSAKGAVYEKLFF
TRBV29-1	TRBJ2-3	-	-	TGCAGCCTCCGGGACTGGGGCACAGATACGCAGTACTTT	CSLRDWGTDTQYF
TRBV27	TRBJ1-1	-	-	TGTGCCAGCAGTTTCAACACTGAAGCTTTCTTT	CASSFNTEAFF
TRBV19	TRBJ1-5	-	-	TGTGCCAGTGCGCAGAATAGCAATCAGCCCCAGCATTTT	CASAQNSNQPQHF
TRBV28	TRBJ2-5	-	-	TGTGCCAGCAGTAGTCAGCAGACCTTCCAAGAGACCCAGTACTTC	CASSSQQTFQETQYF
TRBV7-2	TRBJ1-2	-	once	TGTGCCAGCAGCTTAGGAACGGGTGGCTACACCTTC	CASSLGTGGYTF
TRBV4-3	TRBJ1-5	-	-	TGCGCCAGCAGCCAAGAGCCCGGCGGTCAGCCCCAGCATTTT	CASSQEPGGQPQHF
TRBV4-3	TRBJ1-1	-	-	TGCGCCAGCAGCCAAGAACCGGGGGGCACTGAAGCTTTCTTT	CASSQEPGGTEAFF
TRBV30	TRBJ2-7	TRBD1	-	TGTGCCTGGAGTCTCAATACAGGGGAGAGGCAGTACTTC	CAWSLNTGERQYF
TRBV29-1	TRBJ2-6	TRBD1	-	TGCAGCGTCCTTGCGCGTGGACAGGGGGCGCCCGGGGCCAACGTCCTGACTTTC	CSVLARGQGAPGANVLTF
TRBV9	TRBJ2-2	-	-	TGTGCCAGCAGCACTCGACAGACCACCGGGGAGCTGTTTTTT	CASSTRQTTGELFF
TRBV10-3	TRBJ1-4	-	-	TGTGCCATCAGTGATGGGCTAACTAATGAAAAACTGTTTTTT	CAISDGLTNEKLFF
TRBV7-9	TRBJ1-2	-	-	TGTGCCAGCAGCTTACAGGCGAACTATGGCTACACCTTC	CASSLQANYGYTF
TRBV29-1	TRBJ2-7	-	-	TGCAGCGTCACTGAAGGGGGCTCCTACGAGCAGTACTTC	CSVTEGGSYEQYF
TRBV20-1	TRBJ2-5	-	-	TGCAGTGCTTTAGAAGAGACCCAGTACTTC	CSALEETQYF
TRBV4-3	TRBJ1-1	-	-	TGCGCCAGCAGCCAATCGACAAGGAACACTGAAGCTTTCTTT	CASSQSTRNTEAFF
TRBV15	TRBJ2-3	TRBD2	-	TGTGCCACCAGCAGAGATCCTTCTAGCGGGGGCTCAGATACGCAGTATTTT	CATSRDPSSGGSDTQYF
TRBV27	TRBJ2-3	-	-	TGTGCCAGCAGTTACCGAGGCACAGATACGCAGTATTTT	CASSYRGTDTQYF
TRBV9	TRBJ1-3	-	-	TGTGCCAGCAGCGTAAACGTAGCAAGTTCTGGAAACACCATATATTTT	CASSVNVASSGNTIYF
TRBV5-8	TRBJ2-5	-	-	TGTGCCAGCAGCTTGACGAGTGAAGGGGTGGGCCAAGAGACCCAGTACTTC	CASSLTSEGVGQETQYF
TRBV19	TRBJ1-5	-	-	TGTGCCAGTACGGGCAGGGGCAATCAGCCCCAGCATTTT	CASTGRGNQPQHF
TRBV9	TRBJ1-2	-	-	TGTGCCAGCAGCGTAGATGGGTTCTATGGCTACACCTTC	CASSVDGFYGYTF
TRBV27	TRBJ1-5	TRBD1	-	TGTGCCAGCAGCCCTACAGGGGGTCAGCCCCAGCATTTT	CASSPTGGQPQHF
TRBV7-3	TRBJ2-7	-	-	TGTGCCAGCAGCACTCAGGGGAGTGACGAGCAGTACTTC	CASSTQGSDEQYF
TRBV30	TRBJ2-3	-	-	TGTGCCTGGAGCCACTCAGGGTACGATACGCAGTATTTT	CAWSHSGYDTQYF
TRBV23-1	TRBJ1-2	-	-	TGCGCCCGGCGGCTCAAAGATAACTATGGCTACACCTTC	CARRLKDNYGYTF
TRBV7-2	TRBJ1-3	TRBD1	-	TGTGCCAGCAGCGAAACAGGGGGCACCTCTGGAAACACCATATATTTT	CASSETGGTSGNTIYF
TRBV19	TRBJ1-1	-	-	TGTGCCAGTAGTATATCGTTCCAGGGGAACACTGAAGCTTTCTTT	CASSISFQGNTEAFF
TRBV11-3	TRBJ1-4	TRBD1	-	TGTGCCAGCAGCTTAGGTTACCAGGGGGTTGGAAAACTGTTTTTT	CASSLGYQGVGKLFF
TRBV5-4	TRBJ1-1	-	-	TGTGCCAGCAGCTTGCTATCCCGAACTGAAGCTTTCTTT	CASSLLSRTEAFF
TRBV7-3	TRBJ1-6	TRBD1	-	TGTGCCAGCAGCCCCCAGGGGGGAAATTCACCCCTCCACTTT	CASSPQGGNSPLHF
TRBV6-5	TRBJ1-2	-	-	TGTGCCATAAGGGACACTGGGAACTATGGCTACACCTTC	CAIRDTGNYGYTF
TRBV9	TRBJ2-7	TRBD2	-	TGTGCCAGCAGCCCCGTTTCGGGAGGCTACGAGCAGTACTTC	CASSPVSGGYEQYF
TRBV5-4	TRBJ2-3	-	-	TGTGCCAGCAGCCAGGACCGATCCACAGATACGCAGTATTTT	CASSQDRSTDTQYF
TRBV11-3	TRBJ1-3	-	-	TGTGCCAGCAGCTTAGATATCACCTCAGCTGGAAACACCATATATTTT	CASSLDITSAGNTIYF
TRBV29-1	TRBJ1-2	-	-	TGCAGCGTTGATGGGCAGAGCCCGGGGGGCTACACCTTC	CSVDGQSPGGYTF
TRBV6-5	TRBJ1-6	-	-	TGTGCCAGCAGTTCGGAGAGGAGAGGGGCTAATTCACCCCTCCACTTT	CASSSERRGANSPLHF
TRBV11-2	TRBJ1-2	TRBD1	-	TGTGCCAGCAGCTTAAGGGAACTCAGGGGGCGAGGCTACACCTTC	CASSLRELRGRGYTF